The T cell receptor (beta chain) under discussion was sequenced for a study of T cell responses to AZD1222 COVID-19 vaccine. Study-level findings and limits: Vaccination with two AZD1222 doses was followed by a rise in Spike-specific TCR breadth and depth. Spike as a whole was targeted by vaccine-associated CD4 TCRs, dominant at 160-218 and 743-854.

Assay: immunoSEQ multiplex PCR; the TCRdb copy retains only in-frame clones and omits some. This sample has about 180,000 clones, with roughly nine tenths found just once. Trimming took 2 bases from V and 7 from J, leaving 13 bases between them. The CDR3 length is 14 residues. The germline V gene has CDR1 SGHRS and CDR2 YFSETQ. As to this clone: Its antigen remains unknown.

V usage is TRBV5-1 and J usage is TRBJ2-1, with D maybe TRBD1 (6 bases). This TCR derives from an adult in good health. Material: peripheral blood, obtained on day 0 of AZD1222 vaccination. CDR3 DNA sequence: TGCGCCAGCAGCTTAGGACAGAGGGAAAATGAGCAGTTCTTC. Its protein product is CASSLGQRENEQFF. Based on the CDR3 plus reference TRBV5-1 and TRBJ2-1, the full variable domain is KAGVTQTPRYLIKTRGQQVTLSCSPISGHRSVSWYQQTPGQGLQFLFEYFSETQRNKGNFPGRFSGRQFSNSRSEMNVSTLELGDSALYLCASSLGQRENEQFFGPGTRLTVL.